The next 23 T cell receptor beta chains were all read from a single sample in a study of blood T cell repertoires in COVID-19. The protocol was immunoSEQ multiplex PCR, while the TCRdb copy is restricted to in-frame clones and leaves out a portion. The sample includes approximately 110,000 clones, 70% to 85% of them seen just once. The sample consisted of peripheral blood. The receptors derive from a man in his 70s with active or convalescent COVID-19.

This clone was found once. The V call is TRBV28, the J call TRBJ1-1, with D possibly matching TRBD1 (5 bases). The germline CDR1 and CDR2 sequences are MDHEN and SYDVKM. V was trimmed by 10 bases and J by 9 bases, leaving 18 bases between them. There are 12 residues in the CDR3. In DNA, the CDR3 is TGTGCCACCCGAGACAGCCCGGAGAAAGCTTTCTTT. Protein: CATRDSPEKAFF.

The chain carries TRBV9 and TRBJ1-2; D call uncertain. The CDR3 sequence is 13 residues long. Germline CDR1 is SGDLS and CDR2 is YYNGEE. Trimming took 7 bases from V and 4 from J, leaving 14 bases between them. The CDR3 DNA sequence: TGTGCCAGCTCGGAGGGAGGCGGCTATGGCTACACCTTC. Amino acids: CASSEGGGYGYTF.

This chain uses TRBV5-1 with TRBJ1-1; no clear D gene. V lost 1 base and J 5 bases, leaving 6 bases between the germline ends. CDR1 is SGHRS and CDR2 is YFSETQ in the germline V gene. The CDR3 sequence is 12 residues long. The CDR3 DNA is TGCGCCAGCAGCTTGTACGGGACTGAAGCTTTCTTT. Translated: CASSLYGTEAFF.

The chain combines TRBV6-6 with TRBJ2-6; D remains unclear. V dropped 7 bases and J dropped 0 bases, with 7 bases sitting between them. Germline V gene data show CDR1 as MNHNY and CDR2 as SVGAGI (reference sequence). This CDR3 region has 14 residues. The CDR3 protein is CASKKSSGANVLTF. As DNA, the CDR3 is TGTGCCAGCAAAAAGAGCTCTGGGGCCAACGTCCTGACTTTC.

This chain connects TRBV2 to TRBJ2-7, with TRBD1 identical over 8 bases. The junction had 5 bases not matched to a gene; V was cut back by 8 bases and J by 5 bases. The CDR3 is 12 amino acids. CDR1 is SNHLY and CDR2 is FYNNEI in the germline V gene. The CDR3 DNA reads as TGTGCCAGCGGCAGGGGGCAGCACGAGCAGTACTTC. Translated, it gives CASGRGQHEQYF.

This sequence joins TRBV18 and TRBJ2-1; tentative D call: TRBD2 (5 bases). Per the germline V gene, CDR1 is KGHSH and CDR2 is LQKENI. V was cut by 2 bases and J by 8 bases, with 10 bases left in between. The CDR3 extends over 13 amino acids. In DNA form, the CDR3 reads TGTGCCAGCTCACCAGGACTTGGCGATGAGCAGTTCTTC. The encoded protein is CASSPGLGDEQFF.

This chain uses TRBV7-9 with TRBJ2-1; no clear D gene. The V gene lost 3 bases and the J gene lost 9 bases, with 6 bases spanning the gap. The CDR3 spans 11 residues. CDR1 and CDR2 (germline): SEHNR, FQNEAQ (reference sequence). The CDR3 sequence: CASSFSVEQFF. The CDR3 DNA follows: TGTGCCAGCAGCTTCTCGGTTGAGCAGTTCTTC.

This chain joins TRBV18 and TRBJ2-7, with a tentative D call TRBD2 (6 bases). CDR1 and CDR2 (germline): KGHSH, LQKENI. This CDR3 spans 14 amino acids. Between the trimmed V and J ends, which lost 2 bases and 4 bases, there was a span of 12 bases. CDR3 in amino acids: CASSPGTLGYEQYF. Here the CDR3 DNA reads TGTGCCAGCTCACCAGGGACTCTTGGTTACGAGCAGTACTTC.

The chain couples TRBV7-9 to TRBJ1-6, with 7 bases fitting TRBD1. This CDR3 is built from 15 residues. CDR1 SEHNR and CDR2 FQNEAQ come from the germline V gene (reference sequence). V was clipped by 5 bases and J by 5 bases; unmatched bases: 6. CDR3 region: CASSPGTVDNSPLHF. The CDR3 region has the DNA TGTGCCAGCAGCCCCGGGACAGTTGATAATTCACCCCTCCACTTT.

This clone has more than one count but fewer than ten. The chain couples TRBV30 to TRBJ2-1, with D possibly TRBD1 on 6 matching bases. CDR1 and CDR2 from the germline V gene are GTSNPN and SVGIG (reference sequence). This CDR3 has 11 amino acids. V lost 4 bases, J lost 10 bases, and 11 bases lay in between. CDR3: CAWNSGGEQFF. The CDR3 bases are TGTGCCTGGAACTCTGGGGGCGAGCAGTTCTTC.

This chain links TRBV12-5 with TRBJ2-3; D is unresolved. Germline assignment: CDR1 LGHNT and CDR2 FRNRAP. There are 13 residues in the CDR3. Trimming removed 0 bases at V and 3 bases at J, with 4 bases between. CDR3 sequence: CASGLVGTDTQYF. Here the CDR3 DNA reads TGTGCTAGTGGTTTGGTCGGGACAGATACGCAGTATTTT. Variable domain in full (rest from reference TRBV12-5 and TRBJ2-3): DARVTQTPRHKVTEMGQEVTMRCQPILGHNTVFWYRQTMMQGLELLAYFRNRAPLDDSGMPKDRFSAEMPDATLATLKIQPSEPRDSAVYFCASGLVGTDTQYFGPGTRLTVL.

This clone was counted many times. The chain couples TRBV30 to TRBJ1-2; D is perhaps TRBD1 (6 bases). Germline loops: CDR1 GTSNPN, CDR2 SVGIG (reference sequence). The CDR3 consists of 15 residues. V was cut by 0 bases and J by 2 bases, with 13 bases left in between. CDR3 region: CAWSVAGALNYGYTF. CDR3 in DNA: TGTGCCTGGAGTGTGGCGGGGGCTCTAAACTATGGCTACACCTTC.

The CDR3 region has the DNA TGTGCCAGCAGCCTTTTGGACAGAACAGATACGCAGTATTTT. Its protein is CASSLLDRTDTQYF. V and J are TRBV14 and TRBJ2-3; the D gene is possibly TRBD1 (6 bases). This CDR3 is built from 14 residues. With 4 bases removed from V and 3 bases from J, the gap between germline ends came to 11 bases. Germline V gene data show CDR1 as SGHDN and CDR2 as FVKESK.

This clone was seen once. The chain uses TRBV30 and TRBJ1-6; 9 positions match TRBD1. CDR3 length: 12 amino acids. Germline V gene lookup returns CDR1 GTSNPN and CDR2 SVGIG (reference sequence). The V and J ends lost 8 bases and 8 bases, in that order; junction bases with no gene match: 4. DNA of the CDR3: TGTGCCGAAGGACAGGGGTATTCACCCCTCCACTTT. Its protein product is CAEGQGYSPLHF.

V is TRBV29-1 and J is TRBJ1-1, with D possibly TRBD1 on 6 matching bases. CDR3 length: 13 amino acids. V lost 6 bases, J lost 1 base, and 12 bases lay in between. CDR1 is SQVTM and CDR2 is ANQGSEA in the germline V gene. CDR3 protein: CSVIRGQNTEAFF. The CDR3 DNA is TGCAGCGTAATCAGGGGACAGAACACTGAAGCTTTCTTT. Full variable domain (rest looked up from reference TRBV29-1 and TRBJ1-1): SAVISQKPSRDICQRGTSLTIQCQVDSQVTMMFWYRQQPGQSLTLIATANQGSEATYESGFVIDKFPISRPNLTFSTLTVSNMSPEDSSIYLCSVIRGQNTEAFFGQGTRLTVV.

CDR3 coding DNA: TGTGCCAGCAGCCAAGCGTACGAGCAGTACTTC. This gives the protein CASSQAYEQYF. The J gene is TRBJ2-7, the V gene TRBV4-2; no reliable D call. Germline CDR1 LGHNA, CDR2 YNFKEQ. V was clipped by 1 base and J by 4 bases, with 2 bases between them. The CDR3 length is 11 residues.

This clone was seen only a few times. This chain links TRBV6-6 with TRBJ2-5, with 9 positions matching TRBD2. Germline V gene sequence: CDR1 MNHNY, CDR2 SVGAGI (reference sequence). The CDR3 sequence is 12 residues long. V was clipped by 5 bases and J by 5 bases; unmatched bases: 0. CDR3 DNA sequence: TGTGCCAGCAGTAGCGGGGGGGAGACCCAGTACTTC. Protein product: CASSSGGETQYF.

This chain links TRBV2 with TRBJ2-3; no definite D call. This CDR3 contains 12 residues. The V and J ends lost 3 bases and 4 bases respectively, with 5 bases between them. CDR1 is SNHLY, CDR2 FYNNEI, per germline. CDR3 nucleotide sequence: TGTGCCAGCAGTGATAGATCAGATACGCAGTATTTT. Protein product: CASSDRSDTQYF.

The chain uses TRBV5-1 and TRBJ2-5; 10 bases map to TRBD2. J lost 4 bases, V lost 4 bases, and 10 bases had no gene match. The germline gives CDR1 SGHRS, CDR2 YFSETQ. This CDR3 is 16 amino acids long. The CDR3 sequence: CASSLALAGASETQYF. The DNA for the CDR3 is TGCGCCAGCAGCCTAGCCCTAGCGGGAGCATCAGAGACCCAGTACTTC.

The chain employs TRBV11-1 and TRBJ2-7; 9 nucleotides line up with TRBD1. CDR1 SGHAT and CDR2 FQDESV come from the germline V gene (reference sequence). Trimming removed 3 bases from V and 2 bases from J; junction bases left unmatched: 2. This CDR3 contains 14 residues. CDR3 residues: CASSLDRGTYEQYF. CDR3 DNA: TGTGCCAGCAGCTTGGACAGGGGTACCTACGAGCAGTACTTC. Based on the CDR3 plus reference TRBV11-1 and TRBJ2-7, the full variable domain is EAEVAQSPRYKITEKSQAVAFWCDPISGHATLYWYRQILGQGPELLVQFQDESVVDDSQLPKDRFSAERLKGVDSTLKIQPAELGDSAMYLCASSLDRGTYEQYFGPGTRLTVT.

This rearrangement joins TRBV5-1 to TRBJ2-5, with 8 nucleotides matching TRBD2. Germline lookup yields CDR1 SGHRS and CDR2 YFSETQ. Losses at the gene ends were 3 bases for V and 4 bases for J; bases not matched to a gene: 5. The CDR3 extends over 14 amino acids. The DNA for the CDR3 is TGCGCCAGCAGCTCGGGAGGGACCGCAGAGACCCAGTACTTC. It encodes CASSSGGTAETQYF. The variable domain in full, completed from reference TRBV5-1 and TRBJ2-5, reads KAGVTQTPRYLIKTRGQQVTLSCSPISGHRSVSWYQQTPGQGLQFLFEYFSETQRNKGNFPGRFSGRQFSNSRSEMNVSTLELGDSALYLCASSSGGTAETQYFGPGTRLLVL.

This clone was picked up one time. The CDR3, as DNA: TGTGCCAGCAGTGAGGGGGCGGTGCAGTTCTTC. Its protein product is CASSEGAVQFF. The chain carries TRBV2 and TRBJ2-1; D possibly corresponds to TRBD1 (6 bases). Trimming removed 3 bases from V and 12 bases from J, with 9 bases in between. The germline V gene has CDR1 SNHLY and CDR2 FYNNEI. This CDR3 contains 11 residues.

The J gene is TRBJ2-7, the V gene TRBV3-1 (or the pseudogene TRBV3-2); 8 nucleotides match TRBD1. CDR1 LGHDT and CDR2 YNNKEL come from the germline V gene (reference sequence). CDR3 size: 12 residues. The V and J ends lost 3 bases and 6 bases, in that order; junction bases with no gene match: 1. This CDR3 reads CASSHGQGEQYF. The CDR3 nucleotides are TGTGCCAGCAGCCACGGACAGGGCGAGCAGTACTTC.